This TCR beta chain was recovered during a study of shared clonotypes between healthy human individuals. Study details: Aged 18 to 49, the donors were a couple of women and a few men. Notes on the study in general: Measured sharing among donors was expected to vary with sequencing depth. Generally, naive subsets came out with larger estimated richness than memory subsets.

Naivety among CD8 cells was defined by CD45RO negativity and positive CCR7 selection, thereby excluding terminally differentiated effector memory CD45RA+ cells. This clone was recorded once. The antigen is unknown. Germline CDR1 reads SEHNR; CDR2 reads FQNEAQ (reference sequence). The CDR3 is 13 residues long. After removal of 6 bases from V and 2 bases from J, the junction contained 3 bases not matched to a gene. In the original analysis: Junction-only sequences without quality scores came from ImmunoSEQ, so filtering differed. This table comes from immunoSEQ multiplex PCR, and its TCRdb copy is limited to in-frame clones, with some not included. From that table come the V and J calls and clone size; the DNA was used to work out D and trimming. The table has nearly 2 million clones, about 95% seen once.

This chain connects TRBV7-9 to TRBJ2-7; TRBD2 matches 8 bases. The sample taken for sequencing was naive CD8+ T cells sorted from blood. This TCR came from a man aged 18 to 30 in good health. CDR3 sequence: CASRAGAAYEQYF. The CDR3 region has the DNA TGTGCCAGCAGAGCGGGGGCGGCCTACGAGCAGTACTTC.